These T cell receptor beta chains were read from a single sample in a study of cytomegalovirus exposure and HLA in healthy donors. Libraries were prepared by immunoSEQ multiplex PCR; TCRdb keeps only in-frame clonotypes and omits some of them. The sample has 140,000 to 150,000 clones; approximately 78% are singletons. The material sequenced was PBMCs. The receptors stem from a woman under 30 in good health and CMV-seropositive. The CDR3 runs from the conserved cysteine through the conserved F or W. A D gene is named only where the DNA matches it firmly. Clone size is given for some rows only: seen once, a few or many times, or a class if the clone is expanded.

J gene	D gene	V gene	clone size	CDR3 DNA	CDR3 protein
TRBJ2-7	-	TRBV30	once	TGTGCCTGGAGTGACTCAAACTCCTACGAGCAGTACTTC	CAWSDSNSYEQYF
TRBJ2-7	-	TRBV28	-	TGTGCCAGCAGTCCTACCTCCGGACAGTCCTCCTACGAGCAGTACTTC	CASSPTSGQSSYEQYF
TRBJ1-1	-	TRBV6-5	-	TGTGCCAGCACGGGGCCAGGGCGGGGTACTGAAGCTTTCTTT	CASTGPGRGTEAFF
TRBJ1-3	-	TRBV14	-	TGTGCCAGCAGAATCACAGGGAGCTCTGGAAACACCATATATTTT	CASRITGSSGNTIYF
TRBJ2-1	TRBD1	TRBV12-5	few	TGTGCTAGTGGTTTGGTACCCAGGACAGGGCCGAAGAATGAGCAGTTCTTC	CASGLVPRTGPKNEQFF
TRBJ1-6	-	TRBV7-9	-	TGTGCCAGCAGCTTTCTGCAGGGGAATTCACCCCTCCACTTT	CASSFLQGNSPLHF
TRBJ1-2	TRBD1	TRBV5-1	-	TGCGCCAGCAGCTTGGTCGCGACAGGGATCGATGGCTACACCTTC	CASSLVATGIDGYTF
TRBJ1-5	-	TRBV13	-	TGTGCCAGCAGCTTAAGCGGTGGCGGATCCCAGCATTTT	CASSLSGGGSQHF
TRBJ2-5	-	TRBV15	-	TGTGCCACCAAAGGGGACTCCAGGCAAGAGACCCAGTACTTC	CATKGDSRQETQYF
TRBJ1-2	-	TRBV9	-	TGTGCCAGCAGCGTGACAGATTATGGCTACACCTTC	CASSVTDYGYTF
TRBJ2-1	TRBD1	TRBV6-5	-	TGTGCCAGCAAAAGGGCCGGGACAGGGTCTTATGCGCAGTTCTTC	CASKRAGTGSYAQFF
TRBJ1-1	-	TRBV18	-	TGTGCCAGCTCACCCTTGATGAGCGCGGTGGCTTTCTTT	CASSPLMSAVAFF
TRBJ1-2	-	TRBV27	-	TGTGCCAGCAGGGTAGGGGGAAAGAGAAACTATGGCTACACCTTC	CASRVGGKRNYGYTF
TRBJ2-1	-	TRBV12-5	-	TGTGCTAGTGGTACGACCCTCCGGCAGGGGTACGATGAGCAGTTCTTC	CASGTTLRQGYDEQFF
TRBJ1-6	-	TRBV19	-	TGTGCCAGTAGTATAGATACGGCAGGGCTCTCCTATAATTCACCCCTCCACTTT	CASSIDTAGLSYNSPLHF
TRBJ2-1	TRBD2	TRBV6-5	-	TGTGCCAGCAGTCTAGCGGCGACTTCCTACAATGAGCAGTTCTTC	CASSLAATSYNEQFF
TRBJ2-1	TRBD2	TRBV11-3	-	TGTGCCAGCAGCTCGGGACTAGCGGGGATCAATGAGCAGTTCTTC	CASSSGLAGINEQFF
TRBJ2-5	TRBD1	TRBV6-1	-	TGTGCCAGCAGTGACAGGGGGTACCAAGAGACCCAGTACTTC	CASSDRGYQETQYF
TRBJ2-3	-	TRBV9	-	TGTGCCAGCAGCGTAGACTGGACTGAACAATCCACAGATACGCAGTATTTT	CASSVDWTEQSTDTQYF
TRBJ1-4	-	TRBV28	-	TGTGCCAGTACCCCCAATGACTATCGGTACCGTGAAAAACTGTTTTTT	CASTPNDYRYREKLFF
TRBJ2-1	TRBD2	TRBV10-3	-	TGTGCCATCAGTGGTGTTTATTTCACTAGCGGGGGGGACAATGAGCAGTTCTTC	CAISGVYFTSGGDNEQFF
TRBJ2-3	-	TRBV10-1	once	TGCGCCAGCAGTGAGGACTACACAGATACGCAGTATTTT	CASSEDYTDTQYF
TRBJ1-1	TRBD1	TRBV19	-	TGTGCCACTCACAATCCCGGGACAGGGGGGATGGATGAAGCTTTCTTT	CATHNPGTGGMDEAFF
TRBJ1-5	TRBD1	TRBV5-1	-	TGCGCCAGCAGCTTGACAGGGGATCAGCCCCAGCATTTT	CASSLTGDQPQHF
TRBJ1-1	-	TRBV5-1	-	TGCGCCAGCAGCTTGGAGGCAGGGAGGACTGAAGCTTTCTTT	CASSLEAGRTEAFF
TRBJ2-3	TRBD2	TRBV5-1	once	TGCGCCAGCAGCTTGGATAGCGGGCACACAGATACGCAGTATTTT	CASSLDSGHTDTQYF
TRBJ2-7	TRBD2	TRBV4-1	-	TGCGCCAGCAGCCAAGTTATGGGCGGGGGAGCCCCAGGGCAGTACTTC	CASSQVMGGGAPGQYF
TRBJ1-5	-	TRBV23-1	-	TGCGCCAGCAGTCATCCCTTAACGGAGAGCAATCAGCCCCAGCATTTT	CASSHPLTESNQPQHF
TRBJ1-2	TRBD1	TRBV6-6	-	TGTGCCAGCAGCCATAAACAAGAGGGGGCTAATGGCTACACCTTC	CASSHKQEGANGYTF
TRBJ2-7	-	TRBV6-1	-	TGTGCCAGCAAGGGGGACATAAACGAGCAGTACTTC	CASKGDINEQYF
TRBJ1-6	-	TRBV19	-	TGTGCCAGTAGCAACCGGGACAAATCTGGTAATTCACCCCTCCACTTT	CASSNRDKSGNSPLHF
TRBJ1-1	TRBD1	TRBV18	-	TGTGCCAGCTCACCACTCAACACAGGGGGCGCGAGGGAAGCTTTCTTT	CASSPLNTGGAREAFF
TRBJ2-1	TRBD2	TRBV10-1	-	TGCGCCAGCAGTCCGGGACTAGCGGGGGGCGGGAATGAGCAGTTCTTC	CASSPGLAGGGNEQFF
TRBJ2-7	-	TRBV5-8	-	TGTGCCAGCAGCTTTACTACCTACTACGAGCAGTACTTC	CASSFTTYYEQYF
TRBJ2-2	TRBD1	TRBV2	-	TGTGCCAGCAGCGCGGGACAGGGGTGGAACACCGGGGAGCTGTTTTTT	CASSAGQGWNTGELFF
TRBJ1-4	TRBD1	TRBV28	-	TGTGCCAGCAGTTCTCCAACAGGGGATGAAAAACTGTTTTTT	CASSSPTGDEKLFF
TRBJ1-2	-	TRBV7-2	-	TGTGCCAGCAGCTTAACCCCAGGGCCTGCTAACTATGGCTACACCTTC	CASSLTPGPANYGYTF
TRBJ2-7	TRBD2	TRBV7-6	-	TGTGCCAGCAGCTCCTCCCCTGGATGGGGGGGTTACGAGCAGTACTTC	CASSSSPGWGGYEQYF
TRBJ1-1	-	TRBV19	once	TGTGCCAGTAGTACCCTTAAAGCGGGGGGCAGGACTGAAGCTTTCTTT	CASSTLKAGGRTEAFF
TRBJ2-7	TRBD2	TRBV11-2	-	TGTGCCAGCAGCCCCTTGCGGGGGTCCTACGAGCAGTACTTC	CASSPLRGSYEQYF
TRBJ2-5	-	TRBV12-5	-	TGTGCTAGTGGTTTGGGGTCAGGGGACGAGACCCAGTACTTC	CASGLGSGDETQYF
TRBJ1-1	TRBD1	TRBV6-6	-	TGTGCCAGCAGTTACTCCACAGGGGCCGCTGAAGCTTTCTTT	CASSYSTGAAEAFF
TRBJ2-6	TRBD1	TRBV5-5	once	TGTGCCAGCAGCCGAAAGTCGGACAGGGGATTGTCTGGGGCCAACGTCCTGACTTTC	CASSRKSDRGLSGANVLTF
TRBJ1-1	TRBD1	TRBV19	-	TGTGCCAGTAGTAGGGACAGGTTGGAGGCTTTCTTT	CASSRDRLEAFF
TRBJ2-3	-	TRBV28	-	TGTGCCAGCAGTTTCGGTCAGGGTACAGATACGCAGTATTTT	CASSFGQGTDTQYF
TRBJ2-3	TRBD1	TRBV28	-	TGTGCCAGCAGCCCGGGACAGGGAGGGAGGAGCACAGATACGCAGTATTTT	CASSPGQGGRSTDTQYF
TRBJ2-5	TRBD1	TRBV15	-	TGTGCCACCAGCAGAGCAACAGGGGGCGGAGAGACCCAGTACTTC	CATSRATGGGETQYF
TRBJ2-7	-	TRBV9	-	TGTGCCAGCAGCGGAAGATTGACAGCCCCCCTGCACTTC	CASSGRLTAPLHF
TRBJ1-1	-	TRBV6-1	-	TGTGCCAGCAGTGGAGGGACACTTCCTACGAACACTGAAGCTTTCTTT	CASSGGTLPTNTEAFF
TRBJ2-7	-	TRBV6-5	few	TGTGCCAGCAGTTACGACAAATACGAGCAGTACTTC	CASSYDKYEQYF
TRBJ1-4	-	TRBV5-1	-	TGCGCCAGCGGCGACCTCGGGTCTAATGAAAAACTGTTTTTT	CASGDLGSNEKLFF
TRBJ2-3	TRBD2	TRBV4-2	-	TGTGCCAGCAGCCAAGGGGCGGGAGGGGGGGCCGCAGATACGCAGTATTTT	CASSQGAGGGAADTQYF